The 4 T cell receptor beta chains presented below share a single source sample, sequenced in a study of blood T cells in healthy people across ages (dated by TCRdb to the mid-2010s). The library was made by 5' RACE. TCRdb names Illumina HiSeq 2500 as the instrument used. A second 7 to 11 cycle PCR used a sample-barcoded 5' primer and a J-beta primer mix. The raw public data were reprocessed by TCRdb itself: fastp quality trimming at Q25, MiXCR clonotype calling, in-frame beta chains only. Entries are consolidated by CDR3 protein sequence, retaining the most common genes and DNA. This sample comprises more than 800,000 distinct CDR3 sequences, about 30% of them detected only once. Clones ranked in the top ten supply approximately 15% of the sample. The sequenced sample was blood. The receptors here all came from an elderly woman in good health.

V gene TRBV20-1 combines with J gene TRBJ1-2; no definite D call. The CDR3 is 15 residues long. The germline CDR1 and CDR2 sequences are DFQATT and SNEGSKA (reference sequence). Deletions cut 1 base from V and 3 bases from J, with 15 bases between. CDR3 protein: CSARGIDLGDYGYTF. As DNA, the CDR3 is TGCAGTGCTAGAGGGATCGACCTCGGGGACTATGGCTACACCTTC.

Ten or more counts support this clonotype. An end of the junction differs from the germline gene, which may be a read error. The chain combines TRBV5-1 with TRBJ2-5; tentatively, D is TRBD2 (6 bases). Per germline, CDR1 SGHRS and CDR2 YFSETQ. This CDR3 has 13 residues. Written as DNA, the CDR3 is TGTGCCAGCAGTTTTCCAGGAGGGGAGACCCAGTACTTC. It encodes CASSFPGGETQYF.

This rearrangement joins TRBV12-3 or TRBV12-4 to TRBJ2-3, with 8 nucleotides matching TRBD2. The CDR3 has 14 amino acids. Losses at the gene ends were 6 bases for V and 4 bases for J; bases not matched to a gene: 6. The CDR3 here is CASSLRREADTQYF. The DNA of the CDR3 is TGTGCCAGCAGCCTGAGGCGGGAGGCAGATACGCAGTATTTT.

The chain links TRBV2 to TRBJ1-5, with D possibly being TRBD1 (5 bases). Trimming removed 7 bases from V and 11 bases from J, with 15 bases in between. This CDR3 has 12 residues. CDR1 is SNHLY, CDR2 FYNNEI, per germline. The CDR3 loop is CASTESGNSQHF. Here the CDR3 DNA reads TGTGCCAGCACCGAATCAGGGAATTCCCAGCATTTT.